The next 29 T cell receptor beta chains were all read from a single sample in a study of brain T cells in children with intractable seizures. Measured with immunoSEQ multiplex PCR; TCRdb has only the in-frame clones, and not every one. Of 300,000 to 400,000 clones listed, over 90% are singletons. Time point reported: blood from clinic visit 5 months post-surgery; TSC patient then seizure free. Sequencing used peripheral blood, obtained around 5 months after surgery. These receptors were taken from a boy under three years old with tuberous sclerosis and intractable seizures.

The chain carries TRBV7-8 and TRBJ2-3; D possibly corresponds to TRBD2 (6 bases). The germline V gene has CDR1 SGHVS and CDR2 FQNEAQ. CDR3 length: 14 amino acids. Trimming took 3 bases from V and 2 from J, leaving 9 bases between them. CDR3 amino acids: CASSLTSPTDTQYF. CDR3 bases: TGTGCCAGCAGCTTGACTAGTCCCACAGATACGCAGTATTTT.

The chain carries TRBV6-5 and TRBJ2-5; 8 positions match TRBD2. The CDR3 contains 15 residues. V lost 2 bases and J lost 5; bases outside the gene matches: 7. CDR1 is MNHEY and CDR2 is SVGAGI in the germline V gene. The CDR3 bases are TGTGCCAGCAGTTACGGTGGGGCTAGCGGGGAGACCCAGTACTTC. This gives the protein CASSYGGASGETQYF.

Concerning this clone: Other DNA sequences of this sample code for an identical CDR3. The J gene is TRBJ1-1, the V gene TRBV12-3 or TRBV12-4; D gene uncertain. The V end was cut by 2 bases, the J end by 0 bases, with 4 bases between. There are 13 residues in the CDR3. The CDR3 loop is CASSLTLNTEAFF. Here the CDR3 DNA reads TGTGCCAGCAGTTTAACCTTGAACACTGAAGCTTTCTTT.

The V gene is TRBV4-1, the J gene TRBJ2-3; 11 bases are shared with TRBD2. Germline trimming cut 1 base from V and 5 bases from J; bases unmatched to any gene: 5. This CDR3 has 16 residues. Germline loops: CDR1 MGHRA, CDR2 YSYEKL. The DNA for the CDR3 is TGCGCCAGCAGCCAAGTGTTAGCGGGGGGGGAAGATACGCAGTATTTT. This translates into CASSQVLAGGEDTQYF.

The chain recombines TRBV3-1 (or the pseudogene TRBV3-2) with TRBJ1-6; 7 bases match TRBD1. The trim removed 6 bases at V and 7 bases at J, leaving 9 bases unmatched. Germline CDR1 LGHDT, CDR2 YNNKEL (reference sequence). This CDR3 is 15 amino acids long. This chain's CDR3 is CASSPRTGGNSPLHF. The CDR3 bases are TGTGCCAGCAGTCCCCGGACAGGAGGAAATTCACCCCTCCACTTT.

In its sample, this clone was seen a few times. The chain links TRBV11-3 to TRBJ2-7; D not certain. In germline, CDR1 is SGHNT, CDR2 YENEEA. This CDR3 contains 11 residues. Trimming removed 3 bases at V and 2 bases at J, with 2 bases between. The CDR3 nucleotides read TGTGCCAGCAGCTTCACCTACGAGCAGTACTTC. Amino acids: CASSFTYEQYF. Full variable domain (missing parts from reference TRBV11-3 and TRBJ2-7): EAGVVQSPRYKIIEKKQPVAFWCNPISGHNTLYWYLQNLGQGPELLIRYENEEAVDDSQLPKDRFSAERLKGVDSTLKIQPAELGDSAVYLCASSFTYEQYFGPGTRLTVT.

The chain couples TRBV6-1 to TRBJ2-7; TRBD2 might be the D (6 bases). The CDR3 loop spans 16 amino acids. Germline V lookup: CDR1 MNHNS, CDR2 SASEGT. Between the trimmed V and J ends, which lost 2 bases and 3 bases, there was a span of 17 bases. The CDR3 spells CASSELSWDSIYEQYF. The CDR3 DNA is TGTGCCAGCAGTGAACTTTCTTGGGACTCCATCTACGAGCAGTACTTC.

The CDR3 loop is CASSYSTQTPYEQYF. The DNA for the CDR3 is TGTGCCAGCAGTTACTCGACTCAAACGCCCTACGAGCAGTACTTC. The chain has TRBV6-6 and TRBJ2-7; D unresolved. Germline loops: CDR1 MNHNY, CDR2 SVGAGI (reference sequence). This CDR3 contains 15 residues. V dropped 0 bases and J dropped 2 bases, with 11 bases sitting between them.

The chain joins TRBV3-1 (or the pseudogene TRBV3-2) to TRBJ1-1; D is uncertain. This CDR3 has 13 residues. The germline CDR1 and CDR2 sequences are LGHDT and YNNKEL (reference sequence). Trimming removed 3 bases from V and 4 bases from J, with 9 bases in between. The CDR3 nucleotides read TGTGCCAGCAGCCAGGGCTATAGCACTGAAGCTTTCTTT. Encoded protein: CASSQGYSTEAFF.

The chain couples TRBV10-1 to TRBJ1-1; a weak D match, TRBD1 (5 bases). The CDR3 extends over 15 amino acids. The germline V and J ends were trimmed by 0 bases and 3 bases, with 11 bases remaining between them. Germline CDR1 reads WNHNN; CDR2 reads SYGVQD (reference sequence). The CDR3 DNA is TGCGCCAGCAGTGAGTCCGGCCAGGGTCACACTGAAGCTTTCTTT. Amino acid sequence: CASSESGQGHTEAFF.

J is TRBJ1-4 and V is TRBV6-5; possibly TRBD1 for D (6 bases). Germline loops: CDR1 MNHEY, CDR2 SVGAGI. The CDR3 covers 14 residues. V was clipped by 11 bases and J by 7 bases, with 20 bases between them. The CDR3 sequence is CACTPGDFGEKLFF. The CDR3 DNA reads TGTGCCTGCACGCCAGGGGATTTCGGTGAAAAACTGTTTTTT.

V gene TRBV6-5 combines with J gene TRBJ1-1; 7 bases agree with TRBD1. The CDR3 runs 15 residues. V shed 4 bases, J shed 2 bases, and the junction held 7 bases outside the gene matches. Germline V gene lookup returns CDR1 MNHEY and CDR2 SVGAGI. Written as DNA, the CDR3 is TGTGCCAGCAGTTTCATTGGGACAGAAAACACTGAAGCTTTCTTT. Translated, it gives CASSFIGTENTEAFF.

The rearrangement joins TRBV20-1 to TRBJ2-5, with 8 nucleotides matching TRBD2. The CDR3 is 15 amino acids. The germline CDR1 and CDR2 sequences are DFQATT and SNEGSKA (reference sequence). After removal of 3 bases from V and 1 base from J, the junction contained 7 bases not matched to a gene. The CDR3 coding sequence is TGCAGTGCTAGTCCCCTAGCGGGCAGCCAAGAGACCCAGTACTTC. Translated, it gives CSASPLAGSQETQYF.

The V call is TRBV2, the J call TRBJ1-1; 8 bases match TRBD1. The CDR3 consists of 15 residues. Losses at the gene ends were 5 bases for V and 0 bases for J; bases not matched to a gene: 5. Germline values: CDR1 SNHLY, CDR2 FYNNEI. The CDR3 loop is CASSLGQGMNTEAFF. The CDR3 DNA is TGTGCCAGCAGTCTAGGACAGGGAATGAACACTGAAGCTTTCTTT.

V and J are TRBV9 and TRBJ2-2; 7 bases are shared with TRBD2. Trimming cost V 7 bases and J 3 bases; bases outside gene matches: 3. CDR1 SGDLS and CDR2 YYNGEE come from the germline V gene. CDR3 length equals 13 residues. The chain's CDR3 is CASRGGHTGELFF. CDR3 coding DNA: TGTGCCAGCCGCGGGGGACACACCGGGGAGCTGTTTTTT.

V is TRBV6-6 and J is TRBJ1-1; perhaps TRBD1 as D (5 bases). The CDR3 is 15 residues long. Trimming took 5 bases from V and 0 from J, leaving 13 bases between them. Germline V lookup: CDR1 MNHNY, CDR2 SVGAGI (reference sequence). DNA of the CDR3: TGTGCCAGCAGTCCCACCGGGACGGTGAACACTGAAGCTTTCTTT. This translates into CASSPTGTVNTEAFF.

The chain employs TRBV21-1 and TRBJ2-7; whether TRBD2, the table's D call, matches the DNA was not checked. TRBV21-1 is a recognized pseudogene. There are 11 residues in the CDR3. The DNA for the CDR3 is TGTGCCAGCAGCAAGGGGGGCGAGCAGTACTTC. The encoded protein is CASSKGGEQYF.

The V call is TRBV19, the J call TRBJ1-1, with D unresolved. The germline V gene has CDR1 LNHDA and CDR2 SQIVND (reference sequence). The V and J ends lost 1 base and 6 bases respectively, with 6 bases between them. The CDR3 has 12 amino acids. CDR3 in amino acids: CASSIGTAEAFF. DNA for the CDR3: TGTGCCAGTAGTATAGGGACGGCTGAAGCTTTCTTT.

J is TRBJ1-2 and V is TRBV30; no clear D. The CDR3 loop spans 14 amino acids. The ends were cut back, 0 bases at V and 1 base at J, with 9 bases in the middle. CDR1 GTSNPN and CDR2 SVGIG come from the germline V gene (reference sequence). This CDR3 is CAWSVSAFNYGYTF. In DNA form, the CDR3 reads TGTGCCTGGAGTGTATCAGCATTTAACTATGGCTACACCTTC.

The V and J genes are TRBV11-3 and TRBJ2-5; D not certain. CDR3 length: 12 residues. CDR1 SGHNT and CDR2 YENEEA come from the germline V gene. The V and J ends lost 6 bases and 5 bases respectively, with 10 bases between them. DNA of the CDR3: TGTGCCAGCAGGAGTGAGTCGGAGACCCAGTACTTC. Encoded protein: CASRSESETQYF. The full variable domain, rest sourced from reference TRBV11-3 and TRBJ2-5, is EAGVVQSPRYKIIEKKQPVAFWCNPISGHNTLYWYLQNLGQGPELLIRYENEEAVDDSQLPKDRFSAERLKGVDSTLKIQPAELGDSAVYLCASRSESETQYFGPGTRLLVL.

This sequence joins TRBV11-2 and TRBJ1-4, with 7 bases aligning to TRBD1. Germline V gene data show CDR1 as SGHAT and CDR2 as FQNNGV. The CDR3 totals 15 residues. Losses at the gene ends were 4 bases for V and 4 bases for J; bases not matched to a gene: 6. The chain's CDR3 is CASSYRDSNNEKLFF. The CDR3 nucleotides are TGTGCCAGCAGCTACCGGGACAGCAATAATGAAAAACTGTTTTTT.

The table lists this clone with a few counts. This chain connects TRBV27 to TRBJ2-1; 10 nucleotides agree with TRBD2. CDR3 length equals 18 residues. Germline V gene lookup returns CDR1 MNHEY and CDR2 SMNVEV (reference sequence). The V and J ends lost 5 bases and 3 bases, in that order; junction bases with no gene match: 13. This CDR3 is CASSLSLGASGSYNEQFF. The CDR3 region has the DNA TGTGCCAGCAGTCTCTCACTCGGGGCTAGCGGGAGCTACAATGAGCAGTTCTTC.

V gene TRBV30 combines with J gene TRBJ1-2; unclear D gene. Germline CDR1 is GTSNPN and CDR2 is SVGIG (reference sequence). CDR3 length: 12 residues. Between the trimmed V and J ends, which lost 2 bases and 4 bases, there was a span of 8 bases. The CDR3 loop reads CAWSTGGYGYTF. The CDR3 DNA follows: TGTGCCTGGAGTACCGGTGGCTATGGCTACACCTTC.

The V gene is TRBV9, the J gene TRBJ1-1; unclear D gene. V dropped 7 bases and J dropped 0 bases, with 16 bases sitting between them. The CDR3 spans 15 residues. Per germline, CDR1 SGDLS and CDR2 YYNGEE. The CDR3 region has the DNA TGTGCCAGCTCCCAAGGCAATACTATGAACACTGAAGCTTTCTTT. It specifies CASSQGNTMNTEAFF.

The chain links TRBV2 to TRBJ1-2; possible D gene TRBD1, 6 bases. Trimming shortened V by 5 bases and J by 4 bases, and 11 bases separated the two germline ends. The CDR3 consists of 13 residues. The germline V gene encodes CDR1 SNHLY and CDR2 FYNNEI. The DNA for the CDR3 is TGTGCCAGCAGTCAGGGACACCCCTATGGCTACACCTTC. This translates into CASSQGHPYGYTF.

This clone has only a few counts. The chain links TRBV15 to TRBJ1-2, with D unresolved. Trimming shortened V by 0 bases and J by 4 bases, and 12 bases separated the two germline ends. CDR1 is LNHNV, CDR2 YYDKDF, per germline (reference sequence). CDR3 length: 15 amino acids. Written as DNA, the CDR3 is TGTGCCACCAGCAGAGATACCGGGAGCACCTATGGCTACACCTTC. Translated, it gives CATSRDTGSTYGYTF.

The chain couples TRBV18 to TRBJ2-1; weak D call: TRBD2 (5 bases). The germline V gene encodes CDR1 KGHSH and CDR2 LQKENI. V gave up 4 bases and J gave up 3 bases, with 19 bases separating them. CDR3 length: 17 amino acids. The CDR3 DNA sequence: TGTGCCAGCTCACAGAACCTCGGACTTAAAAACTACAATGAGCAGTTCTTC. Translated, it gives CASSQNLGLKNYNEQFF.

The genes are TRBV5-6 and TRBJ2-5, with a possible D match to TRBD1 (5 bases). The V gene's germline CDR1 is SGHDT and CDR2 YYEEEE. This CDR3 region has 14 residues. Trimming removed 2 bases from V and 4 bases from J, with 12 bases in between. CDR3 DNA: TGTGCCAGCAGCTTCAGGGTGATCACAGAGACCCAGTACTTC. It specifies CASSFRVITETQYF.

In nucleotides, the CDR3 is TGTGCCAGCAGCTTACACGGACAGGGGGTCTACGAGCAGTACTTC. Amino acid sequence: CASSLHGQGVYEQYF. The chain combines TRBV7-9 with TRBJ2-7; 10 nucleotides line up with TRBD1. V lost 2 bases, J lost 3 bases, and 4 bases stayed unmatched. The CDR3 is 15 amino acids. The V gene's germline CDR1 is SEHNR and CDR2 FQNEAQ (reference sequence).